What follows is one T cell receptor beta chain and its context. Its antigen is not known. TCRdb's table, derived via immunoSEQ multiplex PCR, lists solely in-frame clones and lacks some. The data show about 73,000 clones, around 86% seen once. The sample originates from a study of radiotherapy plus CTLA-4 blockade in lung cancer. About the research overall: In approximately 17% of patients, objective responses were seen; 30% to 35% had disease control.

Germline CDR1 is SGHDT and CDR2 is YYEEEE. CDR3 length: 17 amino acids. V lost 4 bases to trimming and J lost 4 bases; unmatched junction nucleotides: 12. Study-wide points: Some TCR clones had been derived from tumors. These clones expanded in peripheral blood after radiotherapy plus ipilimumab.

The clonotype originates from a human donor with non-small cell lung cancer that progressed on radiotherapy plus ipilimumab. The source material was peripheral blood, sampled from a patient treated with radiotherapy plus ipilimumab. The chain joins TRBV5-6 to TRBJ2-3; 10 bases fit TRBD2. CDR3 coding DNA: TGTGCCAGCAGCCAACGCCCTAGCGGGAGTCGGGCAGATACGCAGTATTTT. It encodes CASSQRPSGSRADTQYF.